One sample yielded the 18 T cell receptor beta chains listed below, sequenced in a study of CDR3 diversity in severe acne. One entry per CDR3 protein results from TCRdb running MiXCR on the PCR reads. The sample comprises 79,000 or so distinct CDR3 sequences, approximately 49% of which are singletons, and approximately 10% rests with the top ten. The sample taken for sequencing was blood. Receptors were obtained from a male donor with severe acne vulgaris.

In DNA, the CDR3 is TGTGCCAGCAGCGACCTCCAACAGGGGGACGCTGAAGCTTTCTTT. Amino acids: CASSDLQQGDAEAFF. The chain is built from TRBV7-9 and TRBJ1-1; TRBD1 aligns across 8 bases. Germline CDR1 and CDR2: SEHNR and FQNEAQ (reference sequence). The V segment lost 5 bases and the J segment 6 bases; nucleotides outside the gene matches: 11. The CDR3 is 15 residues long. Variable domain in full (rest from reference TRBV7-9 and TRBJ1-1): DTGVSQNPRHKITKRGQNVTFRCDPISEHNRLYWYRQTLGQGPEFLTYFQNEAQLEKSRLLSDRFSAERPKGSFSTLEIQRTEQGDSAMYLCASSDLQQGDAEAFFGQGTRLTVV.

This clonotype came up a few times. V is TRBV20-1 and J is TRBJ2-5; TRBD2 matches at 13 bases. The CDR3 has 16 amino acids. V shed 6 bases and J 1 base; nucleotides not matched to a gene: 8. CDR1 is DFQATT and CDR2 is SNEGSKA in the germline V gene (reference sequence). CDR3 bases: TGCAGTGCGCGGACTAGCGGGAGAGCTGGCCAAGAGACCCAGTACTTC. Protein product: CSARTSGRAGQETQYF.

This rearrangement joins TRBV19 to TRBJ2-7, with D perhaps TRBD1 (6 bases). Germline CDR1 is LNHDA and CDR2 is SQIVND (reference sequence). V dropped 3 bases and J dropped 5 bases, with 14 bases sitting between them. This CDR3 is 14 amino acids long. CDR3 sequence: CASSMAGAVNEQYF. The CDR3 DNA is TGTGCCAGTAGTATGGCAGGGGCGGTGAACGAGCAGTACTTC.

This rearrangement joins TRBV4-3 to TRBJ2-3; 8 nucleotides line up with TRBD2. Germline V gene sequence: CDR1 LGHNA, CDR2 YSLEER. The V and J ends lost 0 bases and 2 bases, in that order; junction bases with no gene match: 1. The CDR3 length is 15 residues. This CDR3 is CASSQELADTDTQYF. The CDR3 DNA reads as TGCGCCAGCAGCCAAGAACTAGCGGACACAGATACGCAGTATTTT.

This clonotype appeared many times. CDR3 nucleotide sequence: TGCGCCAGCAGCTTGAGGGGCGGGGGTGGTTTCGGCGAGCAGTACTTC. Its protein is CASSLRGGGGFGEQYF. The chain joins TRBV5-1 to TRBJ2-7, with 7 bases fitting TRBD2. J gave up 6 bases and V 1 base, and 13 bases lay outside the gene matches. Germline CDR1 is SGHRS and CDR2 is YFSETQ. The CDR3 length is 16 residues.

In this sample, this clonotype turned up a few times. The genes are TRBV27 and TRBJ2-1; D call uncertain. Germline V CDR1 and CDR2: MNHEY, SMNVEV (reference sequence). V was shortened by 6 bases and J by 7 bases, with 13 bases between the two germline ends. The CDR3 runs 13 residues. This CDR3 reads CASSLGPSNEQFF. In nucleotides, the CDR3 is TGTGCCAGCAGCCTAGGGCCGTCGAATGAGCAGTTCTTC.

The V call is TRBV20-1, the J call TRBJ2-7, with 9 positions matching TRBD1. Germline assignment: CDR1 DFQATT and CDR2 SNEGSKA (reference sequence). J lost 2 bases, V lost 2 bases, and 7 bases had no gene match. The CDR3 loop spans 15 amino acids. CDR3 residues: CSARPLGQGPYEQYF. The CDR3 nucleotides are TGCAGTGCTAGACCCTTGGGACAGGGACCCTACGAGCAGTACTTC.

The CDR3 spells CAISSRDSGVYGYTF. The CDR3 coding sequence is TGTGCCATCAGTTCCCGGGACAGCGGGGTCTATGGCTACACCTTC. The rearrangement links TRBV10-3 to TRBJ1-2, with TRBD1 matching 7 bases. This CDR3 region has 15 residues. Trimming at V came to 5 bases and at J to 4 bases, leaving 10 bases not matched to a gene. CDR1 and CDR2 from the germline V gene are ENHRY and SYGVKD.

This chain joins TRBV20-1 and TRBJ2-1, with 10 bases identical to TRBD2. After removal of 6 bases from V and 4 bases from J, the junction contained 6 bases not matched to a gene. The CDR3 consists of 14 residues. Germline V gives CDR1 DFQATT, CDR2 SNEGSKA (reference sequence). CDR3: CSASGRGVYNEQFF. In DNA form, the CDR3 reads TGCAGTGCCAGCGGGAGGGGGGTTTACAATGAGCAGTTCTTC.

The chain uses TRBV10-3 and TRBJ2-7; no definite D call. Deletions cut 3 bases from V and 2 bases from J, with 11 bases between. The CDR3 spans 14 residues. Germline V gene lookup returns CDR1 ENHRY and CDR2 SYGVKD. CDR3 sequence: CAISDSGRTYEQYF. CDR3 sequence (DNA): TGTGCCATCAGTGATTCCGGTAGAACCTACGAGCAGTACTTC.

Comments on this clonotype: A read error may be the cause here, since a much bigger clone is one base away. V gene TRBV9 combines with J gene TRBJ2-1, with 8 bases matching TRBD2. The CDR3 runs 14 residues. Germline V gene data show CDR1 as SGDLS and CDR2 as YYNGEE. In nucleotides, the CDR3 is TGTGCCAGCAGCGTACGCGGGAGGTACAATGAGCAGCTCTTC. It specifies CASSVRGRYNEQLF.

CDR3 loop: CATSGTGGTGELFF. The CDR3 DNA reads as TGTGCCACCAGTGGAACGGGAGGCACCGGGGAGCTGTTTTTT. V is TRBV24-1 and J is TRBJ2-2; 7 nucleotides line up with TRBD2. The CDR3 contains 14 residues. The V gene's germline CDR1 is KGHDR and CDR2 SFDVKD. Trimming took 5 bases from V and 4 from J; bases not matched to a gene: 3.

V gene TRBV11-2 combines with J gene TRBJ1-1; 9 bases map to TRBD1. The germline V gene encodes CDR1 SGHAT and CDR2 FQNNGV. The V and J ends lost 2 bases and 4 bases, in that order; junction bases with no gene match: 5. The CDR3 runs to 15 residues. The CDR3 coding sequence is TGTGCCAGCAGCTTACCACAGGGGGCGGGCACTGAAGCTTTCTTT. This gives the protein CASSLPQGAGTEAFF. The whole variable domain, remainder taken from reference TRBV11-2 and TRBJ1-1, is EAGVAQSPRYKIIEKRQSVAFWCNPISGHATLYWYQQILGQGPKLLIQFQNNGVVDDSQLPKDRFSAERLKGVDSTLKIQPAKLEDSAVYLCASSLPQGAGTEAFFGQGTRLTVV.

In this sample, this clonotype is medium-sized (0.01 to 0.1%). The chain joins TRBV12-3 or TRBV12-4 to TRBJ2-1; D is uncertain. The length of the CDR3 is 15 residues. V gave up 5 bases and J gave up 3 bases, with 14 bases separating them. The CDR3 nucleotides read TGTGCCAGCAGTCGGACCCCCACCCTCTACAATGAGCAGTTCTTC. Protein sequence: CASSRTPTLYNEQFF.

The chain uses TRBV11-2 and TRBJ1-1, with TRBD1 as a possible D gene (5 bases). This CDR3 has 14 residues. Trimming left V 5 bases short and J 5 bases short, with 15 bases between. The V gene's germline CDR1 is SGHAT and CDR2 FQNNGV. In nucleotides, the CDR3 is TGTGCCAGCAGCCCCAGGGTTTTGAGTACTGAAGCTTTCTTT. Encoded protein: CASSPRVLSTEAFF. The whole variable domain, filled in from reference TRBV11-2 and TRBJ1-1, reads EAGVAQSPRYKIIEKRQSVAFWCNPISGHATLYWYQQILGQGPKLLIQFQNNGVVDDSQLPKDRFSAERLKGVDSTLKIQPAKLEDSAVYLCASSPRVLSTEAFFGQGTRLTVV.

The chain uses TRBV20-1 and TRBJ2-7, with D perhaps matching TRBD2 (6 bases). Germline V gene sequence: CDR1 DFQATT, CDR2 SNEGSKA (reference sequence). The ends were cut back, 5 bases at V and 7 bases at J, with 15 bases in the middle. CDR3 length: 12 amino acids. The CDR3 DNA reads TGCAGTGCTTACCCCGAGGAGGGGGAGCAGTACTTC. It yields the protein CSAYPEEGEQYF.

This chain connects TRBV9 to TRBJ1-4, with unresolved D. The germline CDR1 and CDR2 sequences are SGDLS and YYNGEE. This CDR3 spans 15 amino acids. V lost 0 bases to trimming and J lost 5 bases, with 11 bases between them. This chain's CDR3 is CASSVGWGSNEKLFF. The CDR3, as DNA: TGTGCCAGCAGCGTAGGTTGGGGTTCCAATGAAAAACTGTTTTTT.

The chain combines TRBV19 with TRBJ2-2; D is unresolved. Trimming left V 7 bases short and J 2 bases short, with 8 bases between. The CDR3 totals 13 residues. Germline CDR1 LNHDA, CDR2 SQIVND (reference sequence). The CDR3 DNA reads as TGTGCCAGTATACGAGGAAACACCGGGGAGCTGTTTTTT. Translating it yields CASIRGNTGELFF. The full variable domain, its missing parts supplied by reference TRBV19 and TRBJ2-2, is DGGITQSPKYLFRKEGQNVTLSCEQNLNHDAMYWYRQDPGQGLRLIYYSQIVNDFQKGDIAEGYSVSREKKESFPLTVTSAQKNPTAFYLCASIRGNTGELFFGEGSRLTVL.